The entry below describes one TCR beta chain. The target antigen is unknown. The data derive from a study of cytomegalovirus exposure and HLA in healthy donors. General study points: In vitro assays verified that three CMV-associated chains recognized CMV antigens specifically. The authors listed around 150 TCR beta chains as cytomegalovirus-associated. Accounts indicate the classifier identified cytomegalovirus status with strong specificity and sensitivity.

This CDR3 is built from 14 residues. V was trimmed by 10 bases and J by 0 bases, leaving 16 bases between them. Per germline, CDR1 SNHLY and CDR2 FYNNEI. Data came from immunoSEQ multiplex PCR; TCRdb stores just in-frame clones and leaves some out. The sample consists of about 220,000 clones, around nine tenths of them appearing once. J is TRBJ2-7 and V is TRBV2; D unclear. The receptor comes from a woman aged 18-29 years in good health and CMV-seronegative. The sequenced sample consisted of PBMCs. The CDR3, as DNA: TGTGCCACCGAGGAAACTGTAGGCTCCTACGAGCAGTACTTC. Translation: CATEETVGSYEQYF.